The present T cell receptor beta chain was sequenced within a study of regulatory T cells in long-lasting Graves disease. Comment on this clonotype: Given a far larger clone just one base away, this is likely a sequencing read error.

This CDR3 is built from 18 residues. The germline gives CDR1 SNHLY, CDR2 FYNNEI. Through Arm-PCR of CDR3 regions and iRepertoire HTBI primers, TCR beta libraries were built. Methods used by the authors: The samples included roughly 61 TRBV and around 15 TRBJ segments. Each CDR3 protein is one row after TCRdb ran MiXCR on the multiplex PCR reads. Clone size and V and J calls follow TCRdb, not the original study. Of 250,000 or so distinct CDR3 sequences in the sample, 15% to 20% were seen once. As to time point: newly diagnosed GD, antithyroid drugs for less than 3 months. Extracted PBMC RNA gave rise to the TCR library. This sample also appeared in a second study, on T cells in Graves' hyperthyroidism and ophthalmopathy. This second study says: Patients were excluded for uncontrolled infection, other autoimmune disease, pregnancy or lactation. First-round RT-PCR of the TCR CDR3 relied on the HTBI primer set.

The receptor comes from a woman between 25 and 40 years old with Graves disease. The chain recombines TRBV2 with TRBJ1-1; tentative D call: TRBD1 (5 bases). This specimen consisted of peripheral blood mononuclear cells (PBMCs), obtained at new diagnosis, from a patient treated with antithyroid drugs. Here the CDR3 DNA reads TGCGCCAGCAGCCAAGCTTCCCGAACATCGGGGGTGAGCACTGAAGCTTTCTTT. Translating gives CASSQASRTSGVSTEAFF.